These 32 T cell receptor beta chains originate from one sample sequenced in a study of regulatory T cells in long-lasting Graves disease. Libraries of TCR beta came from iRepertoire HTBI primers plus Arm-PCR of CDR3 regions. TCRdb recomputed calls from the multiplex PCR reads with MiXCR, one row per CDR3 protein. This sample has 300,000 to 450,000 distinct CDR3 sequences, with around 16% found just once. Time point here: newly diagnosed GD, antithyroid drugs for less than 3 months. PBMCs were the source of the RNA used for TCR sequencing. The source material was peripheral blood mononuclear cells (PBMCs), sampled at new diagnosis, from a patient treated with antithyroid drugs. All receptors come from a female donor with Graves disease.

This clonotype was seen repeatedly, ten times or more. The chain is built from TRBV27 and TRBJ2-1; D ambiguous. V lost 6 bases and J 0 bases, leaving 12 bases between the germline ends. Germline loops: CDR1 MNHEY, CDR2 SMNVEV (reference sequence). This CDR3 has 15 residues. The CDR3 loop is CASSPLGDSYNEQFF. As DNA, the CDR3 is TGTGCCAGCAGCCCTTTGGGCGACTCCTACAATGAGCAGTTCTTC.

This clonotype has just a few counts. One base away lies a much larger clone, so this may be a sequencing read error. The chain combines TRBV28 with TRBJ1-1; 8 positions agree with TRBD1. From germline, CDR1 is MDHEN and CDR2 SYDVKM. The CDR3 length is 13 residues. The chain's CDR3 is CASDDRGNTEALF. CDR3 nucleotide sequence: TGTGCCAGCGACGACAGGGGTAACACTGAAGCTCTCTTT.

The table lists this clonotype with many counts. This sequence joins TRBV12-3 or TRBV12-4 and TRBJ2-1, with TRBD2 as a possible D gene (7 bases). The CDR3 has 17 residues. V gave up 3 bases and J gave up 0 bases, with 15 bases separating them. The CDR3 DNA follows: TGTGCCAGCAGTTTTGGGGGGAGGGGGAGCTCCTACAATGAGCAGTTCTTC. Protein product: CASSFGGRGSSYNEQFF.

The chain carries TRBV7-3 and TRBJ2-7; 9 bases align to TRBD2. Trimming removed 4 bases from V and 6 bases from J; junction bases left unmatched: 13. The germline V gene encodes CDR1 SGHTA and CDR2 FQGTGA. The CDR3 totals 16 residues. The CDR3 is CASSSPTSGRKGEQYF. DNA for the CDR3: TGTGCCAGCAGCTCCCCGACTAGCGGAAGAAAGGGCGAGCAGTACTTC.

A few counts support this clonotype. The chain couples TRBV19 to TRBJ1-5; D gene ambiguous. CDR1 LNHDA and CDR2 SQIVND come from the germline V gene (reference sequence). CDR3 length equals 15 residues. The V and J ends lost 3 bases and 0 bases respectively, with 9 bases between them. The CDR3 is CASSIAVYSNQPQHF. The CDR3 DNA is TGTGCCAGTAGTATCGCAGTTTATAGCAATCAGCCCCAGCATTTT.

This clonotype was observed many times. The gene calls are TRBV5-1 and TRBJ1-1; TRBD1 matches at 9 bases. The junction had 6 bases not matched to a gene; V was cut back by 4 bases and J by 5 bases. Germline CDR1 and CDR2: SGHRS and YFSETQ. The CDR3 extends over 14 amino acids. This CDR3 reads CASSHDRGRTEAFF. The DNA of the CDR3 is TGCGCCAGCAGCCACGACAGGGGGAGGACTGAAGCTTTCTTT.

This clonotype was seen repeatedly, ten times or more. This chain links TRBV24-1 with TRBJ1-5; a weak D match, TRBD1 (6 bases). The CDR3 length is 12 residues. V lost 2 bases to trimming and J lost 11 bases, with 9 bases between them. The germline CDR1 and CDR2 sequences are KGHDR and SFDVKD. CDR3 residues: CATSDYEGAQHF. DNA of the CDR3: TGTGCCACCAGTGATTACGAGGGGGCCCAGCATTTT.

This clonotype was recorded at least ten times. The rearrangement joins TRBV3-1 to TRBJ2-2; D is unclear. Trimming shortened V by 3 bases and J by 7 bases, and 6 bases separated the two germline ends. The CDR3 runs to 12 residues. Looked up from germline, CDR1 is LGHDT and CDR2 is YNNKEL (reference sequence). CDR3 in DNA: TGTGCCAGCAGCCATGGAATCGGGGAGCTGTTTTTT. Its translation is CASSHGIGELFF.

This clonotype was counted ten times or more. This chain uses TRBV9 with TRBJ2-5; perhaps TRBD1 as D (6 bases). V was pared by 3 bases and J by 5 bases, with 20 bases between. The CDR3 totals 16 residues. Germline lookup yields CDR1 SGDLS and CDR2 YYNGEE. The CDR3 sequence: CASSGGDTRYAETQYF. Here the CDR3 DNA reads TGTGCCAGCAGCGGAGGGGACACTCGGTACGCCGAGACCCAGTACTTC.

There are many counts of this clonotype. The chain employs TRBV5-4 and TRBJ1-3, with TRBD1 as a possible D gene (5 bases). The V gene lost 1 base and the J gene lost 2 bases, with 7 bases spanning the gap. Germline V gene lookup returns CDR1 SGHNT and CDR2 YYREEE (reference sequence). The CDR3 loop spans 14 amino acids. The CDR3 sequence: CASSLQGAGNTIYF. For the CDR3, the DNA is TGTGCCAGCAGCTTGCAAGGGGCTGGAAACACCATATATTTT.

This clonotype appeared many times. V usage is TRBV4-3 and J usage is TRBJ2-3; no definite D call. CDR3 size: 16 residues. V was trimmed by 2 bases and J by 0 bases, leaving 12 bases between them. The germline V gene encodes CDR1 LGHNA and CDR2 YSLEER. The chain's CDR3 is CASSQNFLGSTDTQYF. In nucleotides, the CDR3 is TGCGCCAGCAGCCAAAATTTTTTGGGAAGCACAGATACGCAGTATTTT.

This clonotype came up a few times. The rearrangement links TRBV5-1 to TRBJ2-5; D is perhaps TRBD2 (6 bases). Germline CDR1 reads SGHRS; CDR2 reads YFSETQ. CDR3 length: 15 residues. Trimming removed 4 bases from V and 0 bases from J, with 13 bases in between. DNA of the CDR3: TGCGCCAGCAGCAGGAGGGCAGTTAACCAAGAGACCCAGTACTTC. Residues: CASSRRAVNQETQYF.

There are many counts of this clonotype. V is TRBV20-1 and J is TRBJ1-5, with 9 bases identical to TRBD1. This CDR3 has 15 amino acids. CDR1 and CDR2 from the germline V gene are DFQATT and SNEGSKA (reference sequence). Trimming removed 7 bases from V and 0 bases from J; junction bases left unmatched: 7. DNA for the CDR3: TGCAGTGTTATACAGGGGGCCCATAGCAATCAGCCCCAGCATTTT. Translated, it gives CSVIQGAHSNQPQHF.

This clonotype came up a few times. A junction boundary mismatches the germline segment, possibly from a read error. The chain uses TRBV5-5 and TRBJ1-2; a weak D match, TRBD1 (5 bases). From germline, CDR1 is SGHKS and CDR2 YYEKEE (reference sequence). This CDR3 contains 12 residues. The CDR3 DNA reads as TGTGTCAGCAGCTTGGGGGTCCACGGCGGCACCTTC. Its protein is CVSSLGVHGGTF.

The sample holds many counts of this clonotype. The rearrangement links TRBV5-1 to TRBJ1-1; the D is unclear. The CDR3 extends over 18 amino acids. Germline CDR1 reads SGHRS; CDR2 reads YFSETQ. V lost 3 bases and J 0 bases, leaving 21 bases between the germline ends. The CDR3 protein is CASSSPGDGDLLNTEAFF. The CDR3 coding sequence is TGCGCCAGCAGCTCCCCCGGAGACGGCGACCTACTGAACACTGAAGCTTTCTTT.

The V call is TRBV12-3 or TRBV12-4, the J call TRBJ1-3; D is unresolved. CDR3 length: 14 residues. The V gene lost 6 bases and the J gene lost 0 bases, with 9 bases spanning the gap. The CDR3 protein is CASSPGGSGNTIYF. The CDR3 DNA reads TGTGCCAGCAGCCCGGGAGGCTCTGGAAACACCATATATTTT.

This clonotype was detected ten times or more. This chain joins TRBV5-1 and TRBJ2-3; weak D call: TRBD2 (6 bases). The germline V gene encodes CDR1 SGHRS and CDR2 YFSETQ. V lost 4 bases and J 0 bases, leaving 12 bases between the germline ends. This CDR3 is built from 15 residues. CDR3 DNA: TGCGCCAGCAGCCCCCGGAGCGGGAGCACAGATACGCAGTATTTT. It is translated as CASSPRSGSTDTQYF. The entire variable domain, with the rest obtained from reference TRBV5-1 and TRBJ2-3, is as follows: KAGVTQTPRYLIKTRGQQVTLSCSPISGHRSVSWYQQTPGQGLQFLFEYFSETQRNKGNFPGRFSGRQFSNSRSEMNVSTLELGDSALYLCASSPRSGSTDTQYFGPGTRLTVL.

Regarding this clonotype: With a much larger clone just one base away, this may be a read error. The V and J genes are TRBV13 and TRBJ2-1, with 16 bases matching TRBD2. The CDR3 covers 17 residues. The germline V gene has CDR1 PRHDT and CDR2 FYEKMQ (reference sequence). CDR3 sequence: CASSPGLAGGPDNEQLF. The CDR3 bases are TGTGCCAGCAGCCCGGGACTAGCGGGAGGGCCGGACAATGAGCAGCTCTTC.

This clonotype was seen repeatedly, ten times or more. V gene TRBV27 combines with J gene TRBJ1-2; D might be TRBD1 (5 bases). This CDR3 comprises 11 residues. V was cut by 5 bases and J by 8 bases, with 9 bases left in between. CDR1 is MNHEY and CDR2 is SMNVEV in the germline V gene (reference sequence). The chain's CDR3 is CASSTGEGYTF. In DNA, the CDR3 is TGTGCCAGCAGTACGGGGGAGGGCTACACCTTC.

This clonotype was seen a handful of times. For the CDR3, the DNA is TGCGCCAGCAGCCAGGCGGAATTCGGGACCCAGTACTTC. Its translation is CASSQAEFGTQYF. The rearrangement uses TRBV4-1 and TRBJ2-5, with D hard to call. Trimming stripped 3 bases from V and 7 bases from J, with 12 bases between. Germline V gene data show CDR1 as MGHRA and CDR2 as YSYEKL. CDR3 size: 13 residues.

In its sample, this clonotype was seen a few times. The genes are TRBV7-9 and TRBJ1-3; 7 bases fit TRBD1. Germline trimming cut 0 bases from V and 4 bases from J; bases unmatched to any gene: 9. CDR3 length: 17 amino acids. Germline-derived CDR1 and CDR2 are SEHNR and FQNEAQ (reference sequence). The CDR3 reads CASSLAARGIKGNTIYF. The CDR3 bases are TGTGCCAGCAGCTTAGCGGCCAGGGGGATAAAGGGAAACACCATATATTTT.

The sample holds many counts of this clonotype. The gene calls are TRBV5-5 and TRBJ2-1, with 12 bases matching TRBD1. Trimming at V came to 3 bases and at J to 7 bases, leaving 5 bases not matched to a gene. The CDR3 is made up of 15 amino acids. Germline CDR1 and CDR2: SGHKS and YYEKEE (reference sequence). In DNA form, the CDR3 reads TGTGCCAGCAGCTACCCGGGACAGGGGGCTAATGAGCAGTTCTTC. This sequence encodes CASSYPGQGANEQFF.

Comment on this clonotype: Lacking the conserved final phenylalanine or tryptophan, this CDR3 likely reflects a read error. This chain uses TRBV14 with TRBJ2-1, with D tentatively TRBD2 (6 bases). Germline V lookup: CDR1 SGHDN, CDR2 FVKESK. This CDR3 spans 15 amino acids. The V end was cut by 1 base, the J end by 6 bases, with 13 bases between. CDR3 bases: TGTGCCAGCAGCCAAGTCCTAGCGAGGGGCAATGAGCAGTTCTCC. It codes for CASSQVLARGNEQFS.

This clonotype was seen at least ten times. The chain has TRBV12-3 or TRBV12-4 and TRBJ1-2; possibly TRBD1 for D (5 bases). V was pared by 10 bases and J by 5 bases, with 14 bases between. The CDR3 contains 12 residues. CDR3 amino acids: CAIGTGLYGYTF. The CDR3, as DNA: TGTGCCATCGGGACCGGTCTTTATGGCTACACCTTC.

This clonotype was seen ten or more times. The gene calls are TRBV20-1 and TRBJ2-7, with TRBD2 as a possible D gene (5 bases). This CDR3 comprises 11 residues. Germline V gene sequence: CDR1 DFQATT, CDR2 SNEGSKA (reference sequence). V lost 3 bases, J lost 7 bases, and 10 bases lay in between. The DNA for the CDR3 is TGCAGTGCTAGTCCGAGCGGAGAGCAGTACTTC. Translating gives CSASPSGEQYF.

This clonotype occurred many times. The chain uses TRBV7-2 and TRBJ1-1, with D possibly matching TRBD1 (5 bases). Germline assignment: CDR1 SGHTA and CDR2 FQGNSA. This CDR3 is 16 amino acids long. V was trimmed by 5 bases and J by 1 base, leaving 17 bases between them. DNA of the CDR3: TGTGCCAGCAGCCCGTCACGCGCAGGGACGAACACTGAAGCTTTCTTT. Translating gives CASSPSRAGTNTEAFF. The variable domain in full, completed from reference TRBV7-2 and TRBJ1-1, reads GAGVSQSPSNKVTEKGKDVELRCDPISGHTALYWYRQSLGQGLEFLIYFQGNSAPDKSGLPSDRFSAERTGGSVSTLTIQRTQQEDSAVYLCASSPSRAGTNTEAFFGQGTRLTVV.

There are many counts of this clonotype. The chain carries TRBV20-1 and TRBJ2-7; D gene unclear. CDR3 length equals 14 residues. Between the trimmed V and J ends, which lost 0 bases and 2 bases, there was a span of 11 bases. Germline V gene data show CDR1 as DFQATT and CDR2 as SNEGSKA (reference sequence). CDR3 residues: CSARDWHSTYEQYF. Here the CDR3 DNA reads TGCAGTGCTAGAGATTGGCATAGTACCTACGAGCAGTACTTC.

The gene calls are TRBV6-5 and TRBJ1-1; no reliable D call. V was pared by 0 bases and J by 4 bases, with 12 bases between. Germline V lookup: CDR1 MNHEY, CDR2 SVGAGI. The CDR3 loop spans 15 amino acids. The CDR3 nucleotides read TGTGCCAGCAGTTACTCGAGTAATATGAGCACTGAAGCTTTCTTT. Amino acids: CASSYSSNMSTEAFF.

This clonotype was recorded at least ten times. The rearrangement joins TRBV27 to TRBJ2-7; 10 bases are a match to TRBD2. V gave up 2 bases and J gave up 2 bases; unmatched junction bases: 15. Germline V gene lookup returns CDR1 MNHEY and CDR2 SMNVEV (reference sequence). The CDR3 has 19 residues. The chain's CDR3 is CASSLVQGLTSGAPYEQYF. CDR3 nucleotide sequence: TGTGCCAGCAGTTTAGTCCAGGGGCTAACTAGCGGGGCACCCTACGAGCAGTACTTC.

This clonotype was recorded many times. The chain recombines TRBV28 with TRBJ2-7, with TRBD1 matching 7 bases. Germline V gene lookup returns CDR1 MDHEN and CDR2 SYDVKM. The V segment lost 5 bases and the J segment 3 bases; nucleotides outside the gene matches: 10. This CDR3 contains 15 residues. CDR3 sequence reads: CASSGEYRGFYEQYF. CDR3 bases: TGTGCCAGCAGTGGGGAGTACAGGGGTTTCTACGAGCAGTACTTC.

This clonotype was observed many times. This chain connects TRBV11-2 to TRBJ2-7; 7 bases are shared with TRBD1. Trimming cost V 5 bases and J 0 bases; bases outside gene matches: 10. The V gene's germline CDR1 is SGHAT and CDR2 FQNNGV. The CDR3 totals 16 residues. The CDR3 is CASSLLTGISSYEQYF. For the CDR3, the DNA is TGTGCCAGCAGCCTACTGACAGGGATATCCTCCTACGAGCAGTACTTC. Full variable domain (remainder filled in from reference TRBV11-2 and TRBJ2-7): EAGVAQSPRYKIIEKRQSVAFWCNPISGHATLYWYQQILGQGPKLLIQFQNNGVVDDSQLPKDRFSAERLKGVDSTLKIQPAKLEDSAVYLCASSLLTGISSYEQYFGPGTRLTVT.

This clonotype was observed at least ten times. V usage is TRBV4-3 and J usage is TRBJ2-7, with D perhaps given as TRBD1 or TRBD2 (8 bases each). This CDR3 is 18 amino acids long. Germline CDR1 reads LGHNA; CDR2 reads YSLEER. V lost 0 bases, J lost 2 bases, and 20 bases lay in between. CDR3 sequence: CASSQDWSGGQEAYEQYF. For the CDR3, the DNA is TGCGCCAGCAGCCAAGATTGGAGCGGGGGACAGGAGGCCTACGAGCAGTACTTC.